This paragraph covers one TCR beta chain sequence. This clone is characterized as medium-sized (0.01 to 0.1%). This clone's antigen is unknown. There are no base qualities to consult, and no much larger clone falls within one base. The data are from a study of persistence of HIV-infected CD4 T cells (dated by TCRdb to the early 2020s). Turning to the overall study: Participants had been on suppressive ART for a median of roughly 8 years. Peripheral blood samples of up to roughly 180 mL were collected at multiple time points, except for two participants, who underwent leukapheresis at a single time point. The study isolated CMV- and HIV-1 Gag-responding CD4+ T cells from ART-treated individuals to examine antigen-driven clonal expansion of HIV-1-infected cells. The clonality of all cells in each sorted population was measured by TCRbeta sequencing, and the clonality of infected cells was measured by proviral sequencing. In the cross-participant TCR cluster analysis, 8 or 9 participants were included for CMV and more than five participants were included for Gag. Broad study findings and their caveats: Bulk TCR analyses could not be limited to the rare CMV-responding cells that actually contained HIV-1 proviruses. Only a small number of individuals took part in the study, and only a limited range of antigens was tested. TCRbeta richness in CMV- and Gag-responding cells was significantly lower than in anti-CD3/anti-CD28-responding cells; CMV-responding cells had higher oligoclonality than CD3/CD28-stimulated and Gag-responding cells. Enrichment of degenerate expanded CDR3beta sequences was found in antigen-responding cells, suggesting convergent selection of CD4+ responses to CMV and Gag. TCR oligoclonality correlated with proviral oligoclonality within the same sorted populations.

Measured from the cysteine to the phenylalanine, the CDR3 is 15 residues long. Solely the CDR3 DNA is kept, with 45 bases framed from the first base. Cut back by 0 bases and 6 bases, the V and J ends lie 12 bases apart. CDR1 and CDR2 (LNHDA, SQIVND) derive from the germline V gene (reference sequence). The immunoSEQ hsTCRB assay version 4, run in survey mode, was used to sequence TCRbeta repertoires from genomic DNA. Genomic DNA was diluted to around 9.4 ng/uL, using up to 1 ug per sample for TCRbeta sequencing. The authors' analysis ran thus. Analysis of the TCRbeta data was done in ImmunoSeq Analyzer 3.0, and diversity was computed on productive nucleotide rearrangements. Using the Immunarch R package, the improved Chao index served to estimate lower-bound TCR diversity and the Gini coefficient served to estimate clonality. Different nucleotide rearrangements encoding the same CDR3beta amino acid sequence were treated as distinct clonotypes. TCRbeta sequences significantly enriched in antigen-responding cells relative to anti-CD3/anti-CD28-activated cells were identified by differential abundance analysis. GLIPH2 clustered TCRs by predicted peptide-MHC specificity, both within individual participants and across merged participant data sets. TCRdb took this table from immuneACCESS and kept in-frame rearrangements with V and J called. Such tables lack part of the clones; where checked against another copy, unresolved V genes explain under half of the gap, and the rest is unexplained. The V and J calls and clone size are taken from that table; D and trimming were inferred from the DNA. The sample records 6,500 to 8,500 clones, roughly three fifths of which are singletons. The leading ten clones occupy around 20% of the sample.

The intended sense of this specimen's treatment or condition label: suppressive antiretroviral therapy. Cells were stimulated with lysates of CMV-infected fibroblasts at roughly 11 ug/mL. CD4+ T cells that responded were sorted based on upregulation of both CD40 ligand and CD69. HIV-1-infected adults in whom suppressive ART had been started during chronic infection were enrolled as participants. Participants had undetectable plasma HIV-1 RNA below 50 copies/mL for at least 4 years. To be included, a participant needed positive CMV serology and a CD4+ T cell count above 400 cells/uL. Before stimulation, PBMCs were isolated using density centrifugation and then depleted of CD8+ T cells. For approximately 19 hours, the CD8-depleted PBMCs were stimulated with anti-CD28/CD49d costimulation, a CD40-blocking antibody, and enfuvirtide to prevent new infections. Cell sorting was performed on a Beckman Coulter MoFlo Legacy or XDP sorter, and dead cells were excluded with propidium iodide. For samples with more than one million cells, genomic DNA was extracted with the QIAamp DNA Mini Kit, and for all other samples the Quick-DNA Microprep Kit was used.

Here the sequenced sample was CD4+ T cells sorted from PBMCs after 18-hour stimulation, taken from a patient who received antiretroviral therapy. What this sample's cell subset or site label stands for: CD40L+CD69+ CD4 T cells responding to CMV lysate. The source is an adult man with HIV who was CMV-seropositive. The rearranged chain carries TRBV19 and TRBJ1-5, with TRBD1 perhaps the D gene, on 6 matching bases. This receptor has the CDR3 CASSIESRGLQPQHF. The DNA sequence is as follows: TGTGCCAGTAGTATAGAGTCCCGGGGGCTTCAGCCCCAGCATTTT.